The entry below describes one T cell receptor beta chain. Its antigen is undetermined. TCRdb re-called the 5' RACE reads through MiXCR, storing one row per CDR3 protein. The repertoire has 450,000 to 700,000 distinct CDR3 sequences, 15% to 20% of them found once; the top ten carry around 12%. The entry originates in a study of T-cell memory formation after mild COVID-19. Whole-study findings and limits: Among clones peaking at day 37 in the second wave, SARS-CoV-2 specificity remained unconfirmed.

V gave up 7 bases and J gave up 2 bases; unmatched junction bases: 9. This CDR3 contains 15 residues. Germline V gives CDR1 SGHKS, CDR2 YYEKEE (reference sequence). The source material was PBMCs or a T cell subset sorted from them (not recorded which). This chain uses TRBV5-5 with TRBJ2-3; 8 bases are a match to TRBD2. This clonotype originated in an adult woman who had mild COVID-19 (a few samples of this study predate the infection). Cell type and time point are not known. The CDR3, as DNA: TGTGCCAGCCGCAGACTAGCGCAGACCACAGATACGCAGTATTTT. Amino acid sequence: CASRRLAQTTDTQYF. The complete variable domain, with remaining parts taken from reference TRBV5-5 and TRBJ2-3, reads DAGVTQSPTHLIKTRGQQVTLRCSPISGHKSVSWYQQVLGQGPQFIFQYYEKEERGRGNFPDRFSARQFPNYSSELNVNALLLGDSALYLCASRRLAQTTDTQYFGPGTRLTVL.